The 15 T cell receptor beta chains reported below all come from one sample, sequenced in a study of blood T cell repertoires in COVID-19. Libraries were prepared by immunoSEQ multiplex PCR; TCRdb keeps only in-frame clonotypes and omits some of them. The sample lists 250,000 to 300,000 clones, approximately 89% occurring once. Sequenced: PBMCs or T cells enriched from blood (not recorded which). These TCRs come from a woman aged 55-69 years who had recovered from COVID-19.

This sequence joins TRBV3-1 (or the pseudogene TRBV3-2) and TRBJ2-1; 9 bases map to TRBD2. With 2 bases clipped from V and 8 bases from J, the junction kept 10 bases outside the gene matches. The CDR3 length is 16 residues. Germline CDR1 LGHDT, CDR2 YNNKEL (reference sequence). The CDR3 loop is CASSQFSGSDHHEQFF. CDR3 DNA sequence: TGTGCCAGCAGCCAATTTAGCGGGAGCGACCACCATGAGCAGTTCTTC.

This chain joins TRBV19 and TRBJ1-5; 9 positions agree with TRBD1. Germline CDR1 is LNHDA and CDR2 is SQIVND (reference sequence). There are 16 residues in the CDR3. Trimming removed 3 bases from V and 1 base from J; junction bases left unmatched: 4. Here the CDR3 DNA reads TGTGCCAGTAGTATGGTACAGGGGGCGAGCAATCAGCCCCAGCATTTT. Translating gives CASSMVQGASNQPQHF.

The chain is built from TRBV28 and TRBJ2-1; 8 nucleotides match TRBD2. Germline loops: CDR1 MDHEN, CDR2 SYDVKM. With 7 bases clipped from V and 5 bases from J, the junction kept 4 bases outside the gene matches. This CDR3 region has 13 residues. The CDR3 protein is CASMTSVDNEQFF. The CDR3 DNA reads as TGTGCCAGCATGACTAGCGTCGACAATGAGCAGTTCTTC. The full variable domain, rest sourced from reference TRBV28 and TRBJ2-1, is DVKVTQSSRYLVKRTGEKVFLECVQDMDHENMFWYRQDPGLGLRLIYFSYDVKMKEKGDIPEGYSVSREKKERFSLILESASTNQTSMYLCASMTSVDNEQFFGPGTRLTVL.

The V and J genes are TRBV18 and TRBJ2-5; D is unresolved. The CDR3 length is 13 residues. Trimming left V 1 base short and J 2 bases short, with 5 bases between. Germline V gives CDR1 KGHSH, CDR2 LQKENI. The CDR3 nucleotides are TGTGCCAGCTCACCACGAGGTCAAGAGACCCAGTACTTC. Its translation: CASSPRGQETQYF.

Concerning this clone itself: This same CDR3 is encoded by further DNA sequences in the sample. The chain has TRBV14 and TRBJ1-1; 10 nucleotides agree with TRBD1. The CDR3 sequence is 14 residues long. Per germline, CDR1 SGHDN and CDR2 FVKESK. V lost 4 bases, J lost 4 bases, and 3 bases stayed unmatched. The CDR3 DNA reads TGTGCCAGCAGCCCGAGGACAGGGGGCACTGAAGCTTTCTTT. This gives the protein CASSPRTGGTEAFF.

The V and J genes are TRBV14 and TRBJ2-3, with D possibly matching TRBD1 (6 bases). The V and J ends lost 3 bases and 8 bases respectively, with 15 bases between them. The CDR3 is 14 residues long. Per the germline V gene, CDR1 is SGHDN and CDR2 is FVKESK. CDR3 protein: CASSHTLQGATQYF. For the CDR3, the DNA is TGTGCCAGCAGCCATACACTACAGGGAGCTACGCAGTATTTT.

The V and J genes are TRBV11-2 and TRBJ2-6; no definite D call. Deletions cut 5 bases from V and 0 bases from J, with 11 bases between. Germline lookup yields CDR1 SGHAT and CDR2 FQNNGV. The CDR3 extends over 16 amino acids. The CDR3 coding sequence is TGTGCCAGCAGCGACACGGCCCGCTCTGGGGCCAACGTCCTGACTTTC. Translation gives CASSDTARSGANVLTF.

This clone was counted a few times. The CDR3 region is CASSPTQLWGRRGNQPQHF. CDR3 nucleotide sequence: TGTGCCAGCAGCCCCACACAGTTATGGGGGCGGCGGGGCAATCAGCCCCAGCATTTT. The chain links TRBV7-4 to TRBJ1-5; tentatively, D is TRBD1 (6 bases). Germline V gene lookup returns CDR1 SGHVT and CDR2 SQSDAQ. Trimming took 5 bases from V and 2 from J, leaving 25 bases between them. CDR3 length: 19 residues.

The chain couples TRBV6-2 or TRBV6-3 to TRBJ2-3; tentatively, D is TRBD1 (5 bases). Germline values: CDR1 MNHEY, CDR2 SVGEGT. The V gene lost 7 bases and the J gene lost 4 bases, with 18 bases spanning the gap. This CDR3 has 15 residues. In DNA form, the CDR3 reads TGTGCCAGCACCCCCCGCGGCAGGGCAGCAGATACGCAGTATTTT. It yields the protein CASTPRGRAADTQYF.

V is TRBV7-9 and J is TRBJ1-4, with unresolved D. Germline CDR1 is SEHNR and CDR2 is FQNEAQ (reference sequence). This CDR3 contains 13 residues. V dropped 5 bases and J dropped 8 bases, with 12 bases sitting between them. DNA for the CDR3: TGTGCCAGCAGCCTCCGGGCGGGGGAAAAACTGTTTTTT. Protein: CASSLRAGEKLFF.

The chain uses TRBV6-5 and TRBJ1-1, with D possibly TRBD1 on 6 matching bases. The CDR3 covers 14 residues. Between the trimmed V and J ends, which lost 2 bases and 1 base, there was a span of 8 bases. Germline V gene sequence: CDR1 MNHEY, CDR2 SVGAGI. CDR3 residues: CASSYGTPNTEAFF. In DNA form, the CDR3 reads TGTGCCAGCAGTTACGGGACACCGAACACTGAAGCTTTCTTT.

V usage is TRBV29-1 and J usage is TRBJ2-5; TRBD1 matches at 8 bases. V lost 7 bases and J lost 2; bases outside the gene matches: 3. Looked up from germline, CDR1 is SQVTM and CDR2 is ANQGSEA. CDR3 length: 12 residues. CDR3 sequence: CSAHRGQETQYF. CDR3 bases: TGCAGCGCCCACAGGGGGCAAGAGACCCAGTACTTC.

The chain links TRBV27 to TRBJ1-3; TRBD1 matches at 10 bases. The ends lost 5 bases at V and 4 bases at J; junction bases unmatched: 5. Germline-derived CDR1 and CDR2 are MNHEY and SMNVEV (reference sequence). This CDR3 contains 15 residues. The CDR3, as DNA: TGTGCCAGCAGTCCTTGGACAGGGGGGGGAAACACCATATATTTT. Amino acids: CASSPWTGGGNTIYF.

The chain combines TRBV11-3 with TRBJ2-5; 7 positions agree with TRBD2. CDR3 length: 14 amino acids. Trimming took 3 bases from V and 0 from J; bases not matched to a gene: 1. Germline V gene data show CDR1 as SGHNT and CDR2 as YENEEA. Here the CDR3 DNA reads TGTGCCAGCAGCTTGGGGACTAACCAAGAGACCCAGTACTTC. Protein: CASSLGTNQETQYF.

V is TRBV11-1 and J is TRBJ2-1; 10 nucleotides match TRBD2. The V and J ends lost 2 bases and 2 bases, in that order; junction bases with no gene match: 3. Germline values: CDR1 SGHAT, CDR2 FQDESV (reference sequence). CDR3 size: 16 residues. CDR3 coding DNA: TGTGCCAGCAGCTTAATACTAGCGGGACCCTACAATGAGCAGTTCTTC. It translates to CASSLILAGPYNEQFF.